A selection of T cell receptor beta chains follows, all from one sample in a study of shared clonotypes between healthy human individuals. Here immunoSEQ multiplex PCR was the method, and the copy in TCRdb shows in-frame clones only, minus some. The sample contains millions of clones, about 95% of which appear only once. Sequencing was done on a sample of naive CD8+ T cells sorted from blood. The receptors derive from a man younger than 35 in good health. Each CDR3 is given with its conserved first and last residue. A D gene is named only where the DNA matches it firmly. Size is stated for part of the rows, as once, few or many counts, or as a class when the clone is expanded.

V gene: TRBV7-9; J gene: TRBJ2-1; D gene: -; clone size: -; CDR3 protein: CASSLGTNEQFF; CDR3 DNA: TGTGCCAGCAGCTTAGGTACCAATGAGCAGTTCTTC
V gene: TRBV30; J gene: TRBJ2-7; D gene: TRBD2; clone size: -; CDR3 protein: CAWSVYSSGSLVGYEQYF; CDR3 DNA: TGTGCCTGGAGTGTATATTCTAGCGGGAGCCTGGTGGGCTACGAGCAGTACTTC
V gene: TRBV11-2; J gene: TRBJ1-4; D gene: TRBD1; clone size: -; CDR3 protein: CASSLGQGAETNEKLFF; CDR3 DNA: TGTGCCAGCAGCTTAGGGCAGGGGGCTGAGACTAATGAAAAACTGTTTTTT
V gene: TRBV5-1; J gene: TRBJ2-5; D gene: -; clone size: -; CDR3 protein: CASSRTGFAEETQYF; CDR3 DNA: TGCGCCAGCAGCCGGACGGGGTTCGCCGAAGAGACCCAGTACTTC
V gene: TRBV2; J gene: TRBJ1-2; D gene: -; clone size: -; CDR3 protein: CASSEHQGGYTF; CDR3 DNA: TGTGCCAGCAGTGAACATCAGGGCGGGTACACCTTC
V gene: TRBV30; J gene: TRBJ2-3; D gene: -; clone size: once; CDR3 protein: CAWAQENPIGDTQYF; CDR3 DNA: TGTGCCTGGGCACAGGAAAACCCGATAGGAGATACGCAGTATTTT
V gene: TRBV7-8; J gene: TRBJ2-7; D gene: -; clone size: -; CDR3 protein: CASRLSGRDYEQYF; CDR3 DNA: TGTGCCAGCAGACTCTCCGGCAGGGACTACGAGCAGTACTTC
V gene: TRBV27; J gene: TRBJ1-2; D gene: -; clone size: -; CDR3 protein: CASSPGGGFNYGYTF; CDR3 DNA: TGTGCCAGCAGCCCGGGGGGCGGATTTAACTATGGCTACACCTTC
V gene: TRBV28; J gene: TRBJ2-3; D gene: -; clone size: -; CDR3 protein: CASSPEGEGTDTQYF; CDR3 DNA: TGTGCCAGCAGTCCCGAGGGGGAGGGCACAGATACGCAGTATTTT
V gene: TRBV6-5; J gene: TRBJ2-3; D gene: TRBD2; clone size: -; CDR3 protein: CASSYSPSGRYDTQYF; CDR3 DNA: TGTGCCAGCAGTTACTCGCCTAGCGGGAGATATGATACGCAGTATTTT
V gene: TRBV29-1; J gene: TRBJ2-7; D gene: -; clone size: -; CDR3 protein: CSVGQTHEQYF; CDR3 DNA: TGCAGCGTAGGACAGACCCACGAGCAGTACTTC
V gene: TRBV5-6; J gene: TRBJ2-7; D gene: -; clone size: -; CDR3 protein: CASSRQTYEQYF; CDR3 DNA: TGTGCCAGCAGTCGACAGACCTACGAGCAGTACTTC
V gene: TRBV6-6; J gene: TRBJ2-4; D gene: -; clone size: -; CDR3 protein: CASSYSEGDTIQYF; CDR3 DNA: TGTGCCAGCAGTTACTCGGAGGGGGATACCATTCAGTACTTC